This passage covers 6 T cell receptor beta chains from one sample sequenced in a study of blood T cell repertoires in COVID-19. Measured with immunoSEQ multiplex PCR; TCRdb has only the in-frame clones, and not every one. The sample holds around 190,000 clones; 70% to 80% are singletons and the top ten take over 10%. The sample comprised peripheral blood. Receptors originate from a woman in her forties or fifties with acute or convalescent COVID-19.

V gene TRBV18 combines with J gene TRBJ1-2; D is uncertain. V was clipped by 1 base and J by 7 bases, with 7 bases between them. Looked up from germline, CDR1 is KGHSH and CDR2 is LQKENI. The CDR3 is 12 amino acids. The CDR3 region has the DNA TGTGCCAGCTCACCACTGGCGGGTGGCTACACCTTC. This codes for CASSPLAGGYTF.

The chain links TRBV3-1 (or the pseudogene TRBV3-2) to TRBJ2-5; 10 bases are shared with TRBD1. Germline loops: CDR1 LGHDT, CDR2 YNNKEL (reference sequence). The CDR3 has 14 residues. V was pared by 4 bases and J by 6 bases, with 5 bases of the junction left unmatched. The CDR3 loop is CASSRQGASKTQYF. The DNA of the CDR3 is TGTGCCAGCAGCCGACAGGGGGCATCAAAGACCCAGTACTTC.

The V gene is TRBV11-3, the J gene TRBJ2-1; possibly TRBD2 for D (7 bases). The V end was cut by 5 bases, the J end by 3 bases, with 17 bases between. The CDR3 totals 16 residues. The V gene's germline CDR1 is SGHNT and CDR2 YENEEA. The CDR3: CASSLGGSSGYNEQFF. For the CDR3, the DNA is TGTGCCAGCAGCCTAGGGGGGTCTAGCGGCTACAATGAGCAGTTCTTC.

This clone was counted once. This chain's CDR3 is CASSFQGPNEKLFF. CDR3 DNA sequence: TGTGCCAGCAGCTTCCAGGGCCCTAATGAAAAACTGTTTTTT. The chain has TRBV7-9 and TRBJ1-4, with a weak D call TRBD1 (5 bases). This CDR3 has 14 residues. Germline-derived CDR1 and CDR2 are SEHNR and FQNEAQ (reference sequence). Trimming took 3 bases from V and 3 from J, leaving 8 bases between them.

This clone was seen only once. Other DNA sequences from this sample encode an identical CDR3 as well. This chain joins TRBV2 and TRBJ2-2; weak D call: TRBD1 (6 bases). The germline gives CDR1 SNHLY, CDR2 FYNNEI. The ends were cut back, 6 bases at V and 1 base at J, with 9 bases in the middle. CDR3 length: 14 residues. CDR3 region: CASRRGQNTGELFF. The DNA of the CDR3 is TGTGCCAGCAGGAGGGGACAGAACACCGGGGAGCTGTTTTTT.

This clone has only one observation. The chain combines TRBV7-7 with TRBJ1-4, with 10 positions matching TRBD1. The germline V gene encodes CDR1 SSHAT and CDR2 FNYEAQ (reference sequence). With 5 bases clipped from V and 8 bases from J, the junction kept 8 bases outside the gene matches. The CDR3 is 15 residues long. The CDR3 region is CASSQGGTGEEKLFF. The CDR3 DNA reads as TGTGCCAGCAGCCAGGGCGGGACAGGGGAAGAAAAACTGTTTTTT.